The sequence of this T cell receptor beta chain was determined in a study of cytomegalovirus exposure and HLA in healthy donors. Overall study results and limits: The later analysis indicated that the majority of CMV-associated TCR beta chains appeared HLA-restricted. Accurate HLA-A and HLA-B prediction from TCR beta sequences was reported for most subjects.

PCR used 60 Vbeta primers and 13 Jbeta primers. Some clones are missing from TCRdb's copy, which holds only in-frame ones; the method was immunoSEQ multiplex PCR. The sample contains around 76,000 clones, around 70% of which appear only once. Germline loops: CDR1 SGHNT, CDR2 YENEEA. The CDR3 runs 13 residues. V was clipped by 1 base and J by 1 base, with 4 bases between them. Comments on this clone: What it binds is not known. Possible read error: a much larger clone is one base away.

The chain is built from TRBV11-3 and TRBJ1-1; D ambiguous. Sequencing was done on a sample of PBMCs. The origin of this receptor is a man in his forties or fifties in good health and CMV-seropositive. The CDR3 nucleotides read TGTGCCAGCAGCTTAGGAGGGAACACTGAAGCTTTCTTT. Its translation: CASSLGGNTEAFF.